This T cell receptor (beta chain) was identified in a study of blood T cell repertoires in COVID-19. Study-wide background: Some COVID-19 samples were acute and others convalescent; all came from the United States, Italy and Spain. Nucleic acid was either cDNA or gDNA, and it came from T cells, B-cell-depleted T cells, or PBMCs.

V lost 4 bases to trimming and J lost 5 bases; unmatched junction nucleotides: 11. This CDR3 is built from 16 residues. Germline-derived CDR1 and CDR2 are ENHRY and SYGVKD. Measured with immunoSEQ multiplex PCR; TCRdb has only the in-frame clones, and not every one. The data contain 19,000 or so clones, about 89% of them singletons. The chain employs TRBV10-3 and TRBJ1-1, with 9 bases that match TRBD1. The clonotype was recovered from a man in his 70s with active COVID-19. Sequenced material: peripheral blood. The DNA of the CDR3 is TGTGCCATCAGTGCAGGGACAGGGTTCGGTGGGACTGAAGCTTTCTTT. Its translation is CAISAGTGFGGTEAFF.